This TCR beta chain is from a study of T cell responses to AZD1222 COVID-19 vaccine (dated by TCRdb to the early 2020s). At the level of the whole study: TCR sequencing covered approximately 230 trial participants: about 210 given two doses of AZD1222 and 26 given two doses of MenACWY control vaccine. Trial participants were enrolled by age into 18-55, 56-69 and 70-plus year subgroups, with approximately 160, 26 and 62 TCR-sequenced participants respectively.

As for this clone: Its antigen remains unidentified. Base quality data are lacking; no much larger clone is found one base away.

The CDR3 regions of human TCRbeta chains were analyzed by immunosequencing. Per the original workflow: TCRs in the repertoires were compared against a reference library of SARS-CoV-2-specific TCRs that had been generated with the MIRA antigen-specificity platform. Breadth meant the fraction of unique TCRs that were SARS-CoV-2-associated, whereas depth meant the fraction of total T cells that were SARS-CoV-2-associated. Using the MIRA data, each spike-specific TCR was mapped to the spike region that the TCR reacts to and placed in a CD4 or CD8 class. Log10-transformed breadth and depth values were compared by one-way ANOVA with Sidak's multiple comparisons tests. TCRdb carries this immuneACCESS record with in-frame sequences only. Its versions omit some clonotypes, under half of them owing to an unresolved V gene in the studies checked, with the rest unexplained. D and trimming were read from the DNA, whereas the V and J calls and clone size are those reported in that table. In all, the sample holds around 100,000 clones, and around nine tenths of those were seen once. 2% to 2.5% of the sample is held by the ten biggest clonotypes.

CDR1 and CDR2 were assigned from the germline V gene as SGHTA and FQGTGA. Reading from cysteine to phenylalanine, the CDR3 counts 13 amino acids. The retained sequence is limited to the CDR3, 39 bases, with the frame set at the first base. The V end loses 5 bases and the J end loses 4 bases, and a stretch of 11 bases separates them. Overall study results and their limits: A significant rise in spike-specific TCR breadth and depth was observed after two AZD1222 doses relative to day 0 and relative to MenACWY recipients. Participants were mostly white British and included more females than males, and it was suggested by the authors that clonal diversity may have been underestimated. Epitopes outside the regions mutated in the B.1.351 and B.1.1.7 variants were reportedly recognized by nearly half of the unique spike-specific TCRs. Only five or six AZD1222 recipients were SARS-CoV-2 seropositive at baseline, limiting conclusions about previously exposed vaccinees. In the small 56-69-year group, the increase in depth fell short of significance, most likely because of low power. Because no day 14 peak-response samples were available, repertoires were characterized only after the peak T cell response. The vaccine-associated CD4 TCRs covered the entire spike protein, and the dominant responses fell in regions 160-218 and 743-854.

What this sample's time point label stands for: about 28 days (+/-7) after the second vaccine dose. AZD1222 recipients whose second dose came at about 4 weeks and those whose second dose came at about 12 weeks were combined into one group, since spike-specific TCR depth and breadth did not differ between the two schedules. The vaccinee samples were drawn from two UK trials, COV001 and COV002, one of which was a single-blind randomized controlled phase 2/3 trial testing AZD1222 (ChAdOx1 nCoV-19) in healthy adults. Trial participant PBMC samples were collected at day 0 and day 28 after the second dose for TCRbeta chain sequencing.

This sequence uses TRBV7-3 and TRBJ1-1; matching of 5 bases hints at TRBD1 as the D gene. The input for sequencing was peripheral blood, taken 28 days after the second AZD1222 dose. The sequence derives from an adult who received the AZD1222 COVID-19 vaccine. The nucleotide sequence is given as TGTGCCAGCAGCGATACAGGAGGCACTGAAGCTTTCTTT. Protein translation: CASSDTGGTEAFF.